The rows below give T cell receptor beta chains drawn from one sample of a study of blood T cell repertoires in COVID-19. Assay used: immunoSEQ multiplex PCR; TCRdb lists only in-frame clones, some missing. The sample has approximately 150,000 clones; around 90% are singletons. Material: peripheral blood. These receptors all come from a man in his 70s with acute or convalescent COVID-19. Each CDR3 is given with its conserved first and last residue. A D gene is named only where the DNA matches it firmly. Not every row has a clone size; where given, it reads once, few, many or a size class.

v_gene	j_gene	abundance	d_gene	CDR3nt	CDR3aa
TRBV6-6	TRBJ2-1	.	TRBD1	TGTGCCAGCAGTTACTCAGGGGGCGCGATCTATGAGCAGTTCTTC	CASSYSGGAIYEQFF
TRBV5-1	TRBJ2-1	.	.	TGCGCCAGCAGCTTGGTACCCAGCGGAGCGACCAATGAGCAGTTCTTC	CASSLVPSGATNEQFF
TRBV6-5	TRBJ2-5	once	TRBD2	TGTGCCAGCAGGCCAGCGGGGGGGCTCGAGACCCAGTACTTC	CASRPAGGLETQYF
TRBV11-2	TRBJ2-5	.	TRBD2	TGTGCCAGCAGCTTAGAAGTACTAGCGACGGAGACCCAGTACTTC	CASSLEVLATETQYF
TRBV3-1/TRBV3-2	TRBJ2-7	.	TRBD2	TGTGCCAGCAGCCAAGATCAGCTAGCGGGAGTTATAGGCGAGCAGTACTTC	CASSQDQLAGVIGEQYF
TRBV5-5	TRBJ1-1	.	.	TGTGCCAGCAGCTTGGGTCTATCTAGGGGCACTGAAGCTTTCTTT	CASSLGLSRGTEAFF
TRBV15	TRBJ1-6	.	TRBD1	TGTGCCACCAGCGGAGGTATACAGGGGTTGGGTTCACCCCTCCACTTT	CATSGGIQGLGSPLHF
TRBV5-5	TRBJ2-6	.	TRBD1	TGTGCCAGCAGTCAACAGGGGGCGGGTGGGGCCAACGTCCTGACTTTC	CASSQQGAGGANVLTF
TRBV12-5	TRBJ2-3	.	.	TGTGCTAGTGGTTCCCGACGGGGCACAGATACGCAGTATTTT	CASGSRRGTDTQYF
TRBV7-9	TRBJ1-4	.	.	TGTGCCAGCAGCTTAGCCCGACACGATGAAAAACTGTTTTTT	CASSLARHDEKLFF
TRBV28	TRBJ1-4	.	TRBD1	TGTGCCAGCCATCGACAGGGGGCGGGAGAAAAACTGTTTTTT	CASHRQGAGEKLFF
TRBV20-1	TRBJ1-2	.	.	TGCAGTGCTAGTTCGAGAGACTATGGCTACACCTTC	CSASSRDYGYTF
TRBV6-1	TRBJ2-3	.	.	TGTGCCAGCAGTGAGGGGCGATTGCCAGATACGCAGTATTTT	CASSEGRLPDTQYF
TRBV6-5	TRBJ1-2	.	.	TGTGCCAGCAGTCCGATTACGGCTAACTATGGCTACACCTTC	CASSPITANYGYTF
TRBV6-6	TRBJ2-7	.	.	TGTGCCAGCAGTCGGGCCGCATACGAGCAGTACTTC	CASSRAAYEQYF
TRBV28	TRBJ1-6	.	TRBD1	TGTGCCACCTCCGCGGCAGGGGGTAATTCACCCCTCCACTTT	CATSAAGGNSPLHF
TRBV29-1	TRBJ1-3	.	.	TGCAGCGTTGGGACAGATACTTCTGGAAACACCATATATTTT	CSVGTDTSGNTIYF
TRBV6-6	TRBJ1-4	.	.	TGTGCCAGCAGTAAAACGGCTAATGAAAAACTGTTTTTT	CASSKTANEKLFF
TRBV5-6	TRBJ1-2	.	.	TGTGCCAGCAGGGGTCAGGGGACCAACTATGGCTACACCTTC	CASRGQGTNYGYTF
TRBV4-1	TRBJ2-5	.	TRBD1	TGCGCCAGCAGCCAAGATGGGGGACAGCAAGAGACCCAGTACTTC	CASSQDGGQQETQYF
TRBV27	TRBJ2-5	.	TRBD1	TGTGCCAGCAGTTTAGGGACAGGGGTACGTGAGACCCAGTACTTC	CASSLGTGVRETQYF
TRBV11-2	TRBJ2-1	.	.	TGTGCCAGCAGCACACAGAGTACAAATGAGCAGTTCTTC	CASSTQSTNEQFF
TRBV3-1/TRBV3-2	TRBJ1-1	.	.	TGTGCCAGCAACTTCAAAGGGGGTAACACTGAAGCTTTCTTT	CASNFKGGNTEAFF
TRBV5-1	TRBJ1-4	once	TRBD1	TGCGCCAGCAGCTCGATGACAGGGTCTAATGAAAAACTGTTTTTT	CASSSMTGSNEKLFF
TRBV6-5	TRBJ1-1	.	.	TGTGCCAGCAGGGCCCGGAACACTGAAGCTTTCTTT	CASRARNTEAFF
TRBV5-1	TRBJ1-2	.	TRBD1	TGCGCCAGCAGCTTAGGACAGGGTGACTATGGCTACACCTTC	CASSLGQGDYGYTF
TRBV10-3	TRBJ1-2	.	TRBD1	TGTGCCATCAGAGAACAGGGGAAGGATCGCTACACCTTC	CAIREQGKDRYTF
TRBV19	TRBJ1-2	.	.	TGTGCCCGCCACGAGGGTCTATACCCTTCCTATGGCTACACCTTC	CARHEGLYPSYGYTF
TRBV15	TRBJ1-2	.	TRBD1	TGTGCCACCAGCAGAGGACCCGGACAGGCCTATGGCTACACCTTC	CATSRGPGQAYGYTF
TRBV7-3	TRBJ2-1	once	TRBD1	TGTGCCAGCAGCTTAAGAGGGACAGACAATGAGCAGTTCTTC	CASSLRGTDNEQFF
TRBV6-1	TRBJ2-7	.	TRBD2	TGTGCCAGCAGTGAAGTCGGGGGGGGTCCCTACGAGCAGTACTTC	CASSEVGGGPYEQYF
TRBV11-2	TRBJ1-5	.	.	TGTGCCAGCAGCTCGACTCGCGGGGGCGGTCAGCCCCAGCATTTT	CASSSTRGGGQPQHF
TRBV19	TRBJ1-1	.	.	TGTGCCAGTAGTATAAGCGGGGGGCGGATCACTGAAGCTTTCTTT	CASSISGGRITEAFF
TRBV16	TRBJ2-5	.	.	TGTGCCAGCAGCCAATCCGAGATCGAGACCCAGTACTTC	CASSQSEIETQYF
TRBV2	TRBJ1-2	once	TRBD1	TGTGCCAGCAGTGTCCCCCGGGACAGGGGCGCGGGTTTAATGGGCTACACCTTC	CASSVPRDRGAGLMGYTF
TRBV3-1/TRBV3-2	TRBJ2-3	.	.	TGTGCCAGCTCCCTCTTCACAGATACGCAGTATTTT	CASSLFTDTQYF
TRBV6-5	TRBJ2-7	.	.	TGTGCCAGCAGTTACGGAGGGTCCCCCTACGAGCAGTACTTC	CASSYGGSPYEQYF
TRBV4-2	TRBJ1-2	.	.	TGTGCCAGCAGCCAAGATTCCCGTCTGACAACTTCATATGGCTACACCTTC	CASSQDSRLTTSYGYTF
TRBV3-1/TRBV3-2	TRBJ2-5	.	.	TGTGCCAGCAGCCAACAGGGTTCGGAGACCCAGTACTTC	CASSQQGSETQYF
TRBV5-6	TRBJ2-1	.	TRBD2	TGTGCCAGCAGCCTAAGCGGGGGGGCGTGGAATGAGCAGTTCTTC	CASSLSGGAWNEQFF
TRBV18	TRBJ1-1	.	TRBD1	TGTGCCAGCTCACTAACCGGGACAGGGATCGGGAACACTGAAGCTTTCTTT	CASSLTGTGIGNTEAFF
TRBV5-1	TRBJ2-1	.	TRBD1	TGCGCCAGCAGCGCCGGGACAGGGAATGAGCAGTTCTTC	CASSAGTGNEQFF
TRBV6-5	TRBJ1-2	.	.	TGTGCCAGCAGTTACTCCACCGGGGGGGCCTATGGCTACACCTTC	CASSYSTGGAYGYTF
TRBV2	TRBJ1-1	.	.	TGTGCCAGCAGTGAATGGGACGGGGGGGACCTGGAAGCTTTCTTT	CASSEWDGGDLEAFF
TRBV5-4	TRBJ2-2	.	TRBD1	TGTGCCAGCAGCTTGGGCAGGGGGCGCCGGACCGGGGAGCTGTTTTTT	CASSLGRGRRTGELFF
TRBV19	TRBJ1-4	few	TRBD1	TGTGCCAGTAGTATGGGACAGGGGCGTGAAAAACTGTTTTTT	CASSMGQGREKLFF
TRBV7-9	TRBJ1-4	.	.	TGTGCCAGCAGCTCCCGACGGACTTTGCTGTTTTTT	CASSSRRTLLFF
TRBV5-5	TRBJ1-1	.	.	TGTGCCAGCAGCCCCCGGGGTCAGTACACTGAAGCTTTCTTT	CASSPRGQYTEAFF
TRBV7-3	TRBJ2-2	once	.	TGTGCCAGCAGCTTAGAGGTCCCGCGGGAGCTGTTTTTT	CASSLEVPRELFF
TRBV23-1	TRBJ2-7	.	.	TGCGCCAGCAGTCAAGGGTGGCAGGGATTACACCGTTACGAGCAGTACTTC	CASSQGWQGLHRYEQYF
TRBV27	TRBJ1-6	few	TRBD1	TGTGCCAGCAGTTTCCAGACAGGGGGCATCAATTCACCCCTCCACTTT	CASSFQTGGINSPLHF
TRBV10-3	TRBJ1-2	.	.	TGTGCCATCAGTGATTTGGTGGGGGCCGCTAACTATGGCTACACCTTC	CAISDLVGAANYGYTF
TRBV7-2	TRBJ1-4	.	.	TGTGCCAGCAGCCCGGGAGTTGGGTCAGCTAATGAAAAACTGTTTTTT	CASSPGVGSANEKLFF
TRBV7-9	TRBJ1-2	.	TRBD1	TGTGCCAGCAGATCAATCCCGGGACAGGGGGCGAGGGGCTACACCTTC	CASRSIPGQGARGYTF
TRBV18	TRBJ1-1	once	.	TGTGCCAGCTCACCAGGGGCTGGGAACACTGAAGCTTTCTTT	CASSPGAGNTEAFF
TRBV27	TRBJ1-2	.	TRBD1	TGTGCCAGCAGTCCTGGGACAGCTCGAAACTATGGCTACACCTTC	CASSPGTARNYGYTF
TRBV14	TRBJ2-1	.	TRBD2	TGTGCCAGCAGCCGAGGACTAGCGGGGTACAATGAGCAGTTCTTC	CASSRGLAGYNEQFF
TRBV7-3	TRBJ1-1	.	.	TGTGCCAGCAGCTCTACTAGGGGAGGCACTGAAGCTTTCTTT	CASSSTRGGTEAFF
TRBV7-9	TRBJ2-3	.	TRBD2	TGTGCCGGCGGACTAGCGGGAGGCACAGATACGCAGTATTTT	CAGGLAGGTDTQYF